The sequence of this T cell receptor (beta chain) was determined in a study of blood T cell repertoires in COVID-19. Turning to the study itself: Acute and convalescent COVID-19 specimens originated in the United States, Italy and Spain. T cells, B-cell-depleted T cells, or PBMCs provided the cDNA or gDNA that served as material.

As processed by the authors: Amplification of reference gene primers provided the estimated nucleated cell counts. The protocol was immunoSEQ multiplex PCR, while the TCRdb copy is restricted to in-frame clones and leaves out a portion. The DNA gave D and trimming, while V, J and clone size come from that table. This table has around 220,000 clones, more than 65% appearing once. This CDR3 contains 14 residues. Germline-derived CDR1 and CDR2 are MNHNS and SASEGT. V lost 7 bases to trimming and J lost 7 bases, with 16 bases between them. The specimen was peripheral blood. The chain employs TRBV6-1 and TRBJ2-2; possibly TRBD2 for D (7 bases). This clonotype was obtained from a woman between 35 and 50 years old with active or convalescent COVID-19. DNA of the CDR3: TGTGCCAGCACCATCCACAGGGAGGGCGGGGAGCTGTTTTTT. It yields the protein CASTIHREGGELFF.